Shown below are 10 T cell receptor beta chains from a single sample sequenced in a study of blood T cell repertoires in COVID-19. Data came from immunoSEQ multiplex PCR; TCRdb stores just in-frame clones and leaves some out. In the table there are 140,000 to 150,000 clones, approximately 73% of which are singletons. The sequenced material came from peripheral blood. Every receptor here comes from a man aged 55 to 70 with acute or convalescent COVID-19.

The chain couples TRBV2 to TRBJ1-1; 10 nucleotides match TRBD1. V was pared by 5 bases and J by 11 bases, with 17 bases of the junction left unmatched. Germline CDR1 SNHLY, CDR2 FYNNEI. This CDR3 has 16 amino acids. In DNA form, the CDR3 reads TGTGCCAGCAGTTGGTTCTCGCCGGGACAGGGGCCGGGGGCTTTCTTT. This sequence encodes CASSWFSPGQGPGAFF.

The V call is TRBV19, the J call TRBJ1-3, with D possibly matching TRBD1 (5 bases). CDR3 size: 13 residues. The germline V and J ends were trimmed by 3 bases and 8 bases, with 11 bases remaining between them. CDR1 and CDR2 from the germline V gene are LNHDA and SQIVND (reference sequence). The DNA of the CDR3 is TGTGCCAGTAGTATCCCCGGACACGACACCATATATTTT. Amino acids: CASSIPGHDTIYF. Complete variable domain (other parts from reference TRBV19 and TRBJ1-3): DGGITQSPKYLFRKEGQNVTLSCEQNLNHDAMYWYRQDPGQGLRLIYYSQIVNDFQKGDIAEGYSVSREKKESFPLTVTSAQKNPTAFYLCASSIPGHDTIYFGEGSWLTVV.

This clone was seen only a few times. This chain links TRBV10-2 with TRBJ1-6, with TRBD1 as a possible D gene (5 bases). Trimming took 2 bases from V and 0 from J, leaving 8 bases between them. The CDR3 totals 16 residues. Looked up from germline, CDR1 is WSHSY and CDR2 is SAAADI. Here the CDR3 reads CASSEIQGSYNSPLHF. The CDR3 DNA reads TGCGCCAGCAGTGAGATTCAGGGCTCCTATAATTCACCCCTCCACTTT.

The genes are TRBV7-2 and TRBJ2-7, with D perhaps matching TRBD2 (5 bases). Germline values: CDR1 SGHTA, CDR2 FQGNSA. V was cut by 3 bases and J by 6 bases, with 18 bases left in between. CDR3 length: 15 amino acids. CDR3: CASSFSGVVSREQYF. For the CDR3, the DNA is TGTGCCAGCAGCTTTTCCGGGGTAGTGTCTCGCGAGCAGTACTTC.

The CDR3 reads CSAGTGASGNTIYF. CDR3 DNA sequence: TGCAGCGCCGGGACAGGGGCGTCTGGAAACACCATATATTTT. The chain recombines TRBV29-1 with TRBJ1-3, with 10 bases fitting TRBD1. V shed 7 bases and J 1 base; nucleotides not matched to a gene: 4. The CDR3 totals 14 residues. Germline CDR1 SQVTM, CDR2 ANQGSEA.

V usage is TRBV6-5 and J usage is TRBJ2-1; 11 positions match TRBD2. CDR1 is MNHEY, CDR2 SVGAGI, per germline. The CDR3 has 15 residues. The V segment lost 8 bases and the J segment 6 bases; nucleotides outside the gene matches: 9. For the CDR3, the DNA is TGTGCCAGCGGTTTGACTAGCGGGATTGGCAATGAGCAGTTCTTC. Amino acid sequence: CASGLTSGIGNEQFF.

The chain combines TRBV4-1 with TRBJ2-3; 7 bases agree with TRBD2. V dropped 4 bases and J dropped 0; count of bases not matched to a gene: 10. Germline-derived CDR1 and CDR2 are MGHRA and YSYEKL. The CDR3 is made up of 17 amino acids. The CDR3, as DNA: TGCGCCAGCAGCCCCTTACAAGGGACTACTAGCACAGATACGCAGTATTTT. Translating gives CASSPLQGTTSTDTQYF.

This clone was observed a few times. This chain links TRBV6-6 with TRBJ1-5; 7 bases are a match to TRBD1. The germline gives CDR1 MNHNY, CDR2 SVGAGI (reference sequence). The length of the CDR3 is 14 residues. V shed 5 bases, J shed 2 bases, and the junction held 3 bases outside the gene matches. DNA for the CDR3: TGTGCCAGCAGTGGGACAGAAGGCAATCAGCCCCAGCATTTT. Protein product: CASSGTEGNQPQHF.

This clone came up a few times. The genes are TRBV5-1 and TRBJ2-2; 8 bases line up with TRBD2. V shed 3 bases, J shed 4 bases, and the junction held 5 bases outside the gene matches. The CDR3 runs 15 residues. Germline CDR1 reads SGHRS; CDR2 reads YFSETQ. CDR3 region: CASSWGTSGTGELFF. CDR3 nucleotide sequence: TGCGCCAGCAGCTGGGGGACTAGTGGCACCGGGGAGCTGTTTTTT.

This clone has more than one count but fewer than ten. The chain combines TRBV9 with TRBJ2-1, with D perhaps TRBD1 (5 bases). This CDR3 is built from 12 residues. Germline CDR1 and CDR2: SGDLS and YYNGEE. Trimming removed 4 bases from V and 10 bases from J, with 12 bases in between. CDR3 sequence: CASSTTGVEQFF. CDR3 coding DNA: TGTGCCAGCAGCACCACAGGAGTAGAGCAGTTCTTC.